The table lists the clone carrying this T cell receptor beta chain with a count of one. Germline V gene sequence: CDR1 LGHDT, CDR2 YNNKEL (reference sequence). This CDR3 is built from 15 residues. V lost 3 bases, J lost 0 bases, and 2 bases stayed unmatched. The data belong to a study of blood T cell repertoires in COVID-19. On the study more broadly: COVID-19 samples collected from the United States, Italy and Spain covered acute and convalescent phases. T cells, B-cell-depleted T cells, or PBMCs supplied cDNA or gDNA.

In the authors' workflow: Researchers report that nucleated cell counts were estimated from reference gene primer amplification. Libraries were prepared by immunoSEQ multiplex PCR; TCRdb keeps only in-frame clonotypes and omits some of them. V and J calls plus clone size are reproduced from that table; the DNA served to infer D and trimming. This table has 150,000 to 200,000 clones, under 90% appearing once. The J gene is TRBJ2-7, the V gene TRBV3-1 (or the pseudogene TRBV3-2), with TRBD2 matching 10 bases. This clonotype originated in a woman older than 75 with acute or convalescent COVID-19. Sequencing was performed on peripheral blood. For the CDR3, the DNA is TGTGCCAGCAGCCAGGGACTAGCGCGCTCCTACGAGCAGTACTTC. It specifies CASSQGLARSYEQYF.